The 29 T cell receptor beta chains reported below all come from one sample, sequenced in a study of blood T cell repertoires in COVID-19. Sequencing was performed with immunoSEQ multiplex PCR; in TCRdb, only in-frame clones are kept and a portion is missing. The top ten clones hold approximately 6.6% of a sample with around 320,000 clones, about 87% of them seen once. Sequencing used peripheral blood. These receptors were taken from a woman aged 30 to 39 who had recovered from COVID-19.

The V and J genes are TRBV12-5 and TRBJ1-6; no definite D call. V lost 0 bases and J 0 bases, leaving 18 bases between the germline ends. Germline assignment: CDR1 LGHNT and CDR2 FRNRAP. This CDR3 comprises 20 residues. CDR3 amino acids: CASGLVPEVGKSSYNSPLHF. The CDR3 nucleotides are TGTGCTAGTGGTTTGGTACCAGAGGTAGGCAAAAGCTCCTATAATTCACCCCTCCACTTT.

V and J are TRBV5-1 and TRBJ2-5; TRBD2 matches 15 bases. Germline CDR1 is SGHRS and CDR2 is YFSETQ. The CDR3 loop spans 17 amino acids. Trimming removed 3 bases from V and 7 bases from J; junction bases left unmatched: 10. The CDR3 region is CASSSLPGTSGGPTQYF. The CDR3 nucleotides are TGCGCCAGCAGCTCATTGCCCGGGACTAGCGGGGGGCCGACCCAGTACTTC.

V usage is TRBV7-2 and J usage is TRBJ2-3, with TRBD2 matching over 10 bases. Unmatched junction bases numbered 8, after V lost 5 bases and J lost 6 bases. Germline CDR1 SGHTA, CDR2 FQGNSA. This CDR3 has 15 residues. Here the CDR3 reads CASSASGTSADTQYF. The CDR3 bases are TGTGCCAGCAGCGCCTCCGGGACTAGCGCCGATACGCAGTATTTT. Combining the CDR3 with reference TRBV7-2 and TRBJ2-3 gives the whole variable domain GAGVSQSPSNKVTEKGKDVELRCDPISGHTALYWYRQSLGQGLEFLIYFQGNSAPDKSGLPSDRFSAERTGGSVSTLTIQRTQQEDSAVYLCASSASGTSADTQYFGPGTRLTVL.

The CDR3 DNA reads as TGTGCCTGGAGCGCCATGACAGGGGGCCTTTCACCCCTCCACTTT. This encodes CAWSAMTGGLSPLHF. This chain joins TRBV30 and TRBJ1-6; 10 bases are a match to TRBD1. The CDR3 loop spans 15 amino acids. Germline assignment: CDR1 GTSNPN and CDR2 SVGIG (reference sequence). Trimming took 3 bases from V and 9 from J; bases not matched to a gene: 8.

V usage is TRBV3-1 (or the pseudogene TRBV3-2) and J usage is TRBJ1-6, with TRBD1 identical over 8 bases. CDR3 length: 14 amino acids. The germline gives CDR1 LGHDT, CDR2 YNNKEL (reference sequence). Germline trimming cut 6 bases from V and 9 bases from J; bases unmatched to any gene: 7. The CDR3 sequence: CASSPTGGGSPLHF. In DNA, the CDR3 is TGTGCCAGCAGTCCTACAGGGGGAGGTTCACCCCTCCACTTT.

Here the CDR3 DNA reads TGTGCCAGTAGTGGGGAGTGGGGGGAACGGGCCTACGAGCAGTACTTC. This encodes CASSGEWGERAYEQYF. The chain links TRBV19 to TRBJ2-7, with a weak D call TRBD2 (6 bases). V shed 5 bases and J shed 2 bases, with 19 bases lying between them. CDR1 is LNHDA, CDR2 SQIVND, per germline (reference sequence). This CDR3 is built from 16 residues.

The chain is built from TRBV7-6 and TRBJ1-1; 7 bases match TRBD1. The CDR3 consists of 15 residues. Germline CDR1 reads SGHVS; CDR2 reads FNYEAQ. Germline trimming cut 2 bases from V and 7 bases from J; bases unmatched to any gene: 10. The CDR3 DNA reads TGTGCCAGCAGCTTATTTCTTACAGGGGATTTTGAAGCTTTCTTT. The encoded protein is CASSLFLTGDFEAFF.

CDR3 sequence: CASSLRDRDHEQYF. Written as DNA, the CDR3 is TGTGCCAGCAGCCTCCGGGACAGGGACCACGAGCAGTACTTC. The rearrangement joins TRBV7-8 to TRBJ2-7; 9 bases fit TRBD1. Germline CDR1 reads SGHVS; CDR2 reads FQNEAQ. This CDR3 region has 14 residues. V shed 5 bases, J shed 5 bases, and the junction held 7 bases outside the gene matches.

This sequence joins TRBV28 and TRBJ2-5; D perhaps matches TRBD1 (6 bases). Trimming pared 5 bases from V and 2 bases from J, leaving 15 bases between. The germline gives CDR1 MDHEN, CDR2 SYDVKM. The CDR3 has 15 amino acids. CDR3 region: CASSPTGSRQETQYF. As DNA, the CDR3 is TGTGCCAGCAGTCCTACAGGGTCGCGACAAGAGACCCAGTACTTC.

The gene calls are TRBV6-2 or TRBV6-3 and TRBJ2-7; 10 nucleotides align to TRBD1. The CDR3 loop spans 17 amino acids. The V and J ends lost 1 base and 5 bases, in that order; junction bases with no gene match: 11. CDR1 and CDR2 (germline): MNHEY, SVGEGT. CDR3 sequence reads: CASSYFSGTGVVHEQYF. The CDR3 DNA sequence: TGTGCCAGCAGTTACTTCTCCGGGACAGGGGTGGTCCACGAGCAGTACTTC.

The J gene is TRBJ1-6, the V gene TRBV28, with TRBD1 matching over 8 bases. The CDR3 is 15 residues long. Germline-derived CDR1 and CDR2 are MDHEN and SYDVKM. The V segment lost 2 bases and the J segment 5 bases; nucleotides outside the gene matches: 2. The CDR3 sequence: CASSLRQGNNSPLHF. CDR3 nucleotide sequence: TGTGCCAGCAGTTTACGACAGGGGAATAATTCACCCCTCCACTTT.

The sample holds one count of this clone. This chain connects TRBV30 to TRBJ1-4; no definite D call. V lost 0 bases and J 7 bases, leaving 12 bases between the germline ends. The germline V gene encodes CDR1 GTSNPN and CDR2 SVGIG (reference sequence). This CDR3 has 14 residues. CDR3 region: CAWSVRGGFEKLFF. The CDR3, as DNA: TGTGCCTGGAGTGTACGGGGAGGGTTTGAAAAACTGTTTTTT.

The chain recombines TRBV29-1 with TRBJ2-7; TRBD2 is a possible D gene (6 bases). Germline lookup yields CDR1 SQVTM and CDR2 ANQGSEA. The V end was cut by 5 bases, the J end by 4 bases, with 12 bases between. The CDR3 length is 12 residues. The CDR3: CSVPWGVYEQYF. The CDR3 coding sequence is TGCAGCGTTCCCTGGGGGGTGTACGAGCAGTACTTC.

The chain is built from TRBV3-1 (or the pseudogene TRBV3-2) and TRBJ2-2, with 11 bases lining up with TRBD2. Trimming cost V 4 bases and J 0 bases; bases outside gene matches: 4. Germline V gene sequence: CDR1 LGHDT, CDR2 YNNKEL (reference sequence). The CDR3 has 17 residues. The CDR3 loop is CASSRRLAGSNTGELFF. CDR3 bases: TGTGCCAGCAGCCGTAGACTAGCGGGGTCGAACACCGGGGAGCTGTTTTTT.

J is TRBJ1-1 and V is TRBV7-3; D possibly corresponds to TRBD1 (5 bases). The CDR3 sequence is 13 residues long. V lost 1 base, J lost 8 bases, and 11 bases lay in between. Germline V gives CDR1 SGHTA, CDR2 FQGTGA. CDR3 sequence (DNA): TGTGCCAGCAGCTTAATCATGGGGCAGGAAGCTTTCTTT. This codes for CASSLIMGQEAFF. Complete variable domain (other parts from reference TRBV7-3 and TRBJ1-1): GAGVSQTPSNKVTEKGKYVELRCDPISGHTALYWYRQSLGQGPEFLIYFQGTGAADDSGLPNDRFFAVRPEGSVSTLKIQRTERGDSAVYLCASSLIMGQEAFFGQGTRLTVV.

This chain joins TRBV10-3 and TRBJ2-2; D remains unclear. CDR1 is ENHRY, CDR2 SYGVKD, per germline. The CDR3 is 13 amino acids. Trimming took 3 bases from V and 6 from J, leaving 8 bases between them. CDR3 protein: CAISEDIAGELFF. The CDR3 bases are TGTGCCATCAGTGAAGACATCGCCGGGGAGCTGTTTTTT.

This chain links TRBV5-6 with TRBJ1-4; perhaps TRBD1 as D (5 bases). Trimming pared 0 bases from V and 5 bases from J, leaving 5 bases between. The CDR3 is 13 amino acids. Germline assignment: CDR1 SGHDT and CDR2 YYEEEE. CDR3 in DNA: TGTGCCAGCAGCTTGGAGGGGAATGAAAAACTGTTTTTT. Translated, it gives CASSLEGNEKLFF.

CDR3 in DNA: TGTGCCAGCAGTCCAAGTTCTAACAGACCGAGAAGAGAGACCCAGTACTTC. Protein: CASSPSSNRPRRETQYF. The chain links TRBV28 to TRBJ2-5, with unresolved D. The CDR3 sequence is 17 residues long. The germline V gene encodes CDR1 MDHEN and CDR2 SYDVKM. Trimming removed 5 bases from V and 4 bases from J, with 23 bases in between.

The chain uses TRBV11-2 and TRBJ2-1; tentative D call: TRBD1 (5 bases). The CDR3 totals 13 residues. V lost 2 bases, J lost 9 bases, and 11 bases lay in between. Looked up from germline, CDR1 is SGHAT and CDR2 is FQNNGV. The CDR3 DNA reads TGTGCCAGCAGCTTACGAGTGGGGCTTGAGCAGTTCTTC. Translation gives CASSLRVGLEQFF.

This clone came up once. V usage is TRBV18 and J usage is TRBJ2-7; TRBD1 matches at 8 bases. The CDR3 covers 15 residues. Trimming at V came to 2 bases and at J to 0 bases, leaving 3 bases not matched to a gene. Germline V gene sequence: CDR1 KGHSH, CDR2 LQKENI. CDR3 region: CASSPGQGGSYEQYF. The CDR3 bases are TGTGCCAGCTCACCAGGACAGGGAGGCTCCTACGAGCAGTACTTC.

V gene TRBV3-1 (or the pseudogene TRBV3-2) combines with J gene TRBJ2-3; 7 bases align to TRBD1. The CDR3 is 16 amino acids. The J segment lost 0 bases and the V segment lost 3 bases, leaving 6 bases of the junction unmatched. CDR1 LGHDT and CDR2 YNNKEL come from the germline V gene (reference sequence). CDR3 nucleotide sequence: TGTGCCAGCAGCCATGGGACAGCCATGAGCACAGATACGCAGTATTTT. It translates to CASSHGTAMSTDTQYF.

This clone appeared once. The chain's CDR3 is CASSVVARANTEAFF. In DNA form, the CDR3 reads TGTGCCAGCAGCGTAGTGGCCAGGGCGAACACTGAAGCTTTCTTT. The gene calls are TRBV9 and TRBJ1-1, with D perhaps matching TRBD1 (5 bases). The CDR3 contains 15 residues. With 0 bases removed from V and 1 base from J, the gap between germline ends came to 10 bases. Germline V gene data show CDR1 as SGDLS and CDR2 as YYNGEE.

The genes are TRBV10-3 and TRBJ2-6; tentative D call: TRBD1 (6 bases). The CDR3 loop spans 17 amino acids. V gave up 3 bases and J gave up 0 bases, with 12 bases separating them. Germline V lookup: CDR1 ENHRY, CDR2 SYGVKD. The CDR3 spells CAISERDIRSGANVLTF. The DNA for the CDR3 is TGTGCCATCAGTGAACGGGACATTCGCTCTGGGGCCAACGTCCTGACTTTC.

The DNA of the CDR3 is TGTGCCAGCCGCGAGGACAGGGGAGGGCCTGAAGCTTTCTTT. The encoded protein is CASREDRGGPEAFF. This chain uses TRBV2 with TRBJ1-1; 9 bases are shared with TRBD1. CDR1 and CDR2 from the germline V gene are SNHLY and FYNNEI. The CDR3 has 14 amino acids. V shed 8 bases and J 6 bases; nucleotides not matched to a gene: 10. The full variable domain, in which reference TRBV2 and TRBJ1-1 provide the parts outside the CDR3, is EPEVTQTPSHQVTQMGQEVILRCVPISNHLYFYWYRQILGQKVEFLVSFYNNEISEKSEIFDDQFSVERPDGSNFTLKIRSTKLEDSAMYFCASREDRGGPEAFFGQGTRLTVV.

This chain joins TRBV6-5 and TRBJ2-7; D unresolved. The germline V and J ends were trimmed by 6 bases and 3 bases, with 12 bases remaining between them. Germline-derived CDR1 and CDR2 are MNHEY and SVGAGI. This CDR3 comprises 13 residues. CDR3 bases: TGTGCCAGCAGGGATATAGCCCACTACGAGCAGTACTTC. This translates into CASRDIAHYEQYF.

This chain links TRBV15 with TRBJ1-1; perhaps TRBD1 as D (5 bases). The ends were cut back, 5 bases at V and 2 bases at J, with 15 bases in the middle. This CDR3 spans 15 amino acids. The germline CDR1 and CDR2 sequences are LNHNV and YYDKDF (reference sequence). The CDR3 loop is CATSGDPGLNTEAFF. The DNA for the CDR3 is TGTGCCACCAGCGGCGATCCGGGACTAAACACTGAAGCTTTCTTT.

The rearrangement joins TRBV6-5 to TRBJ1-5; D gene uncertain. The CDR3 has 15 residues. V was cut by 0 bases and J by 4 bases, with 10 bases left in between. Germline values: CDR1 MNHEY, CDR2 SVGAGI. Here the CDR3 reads CASSYSYPGNQPQHF. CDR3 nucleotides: TGTGCCAGCAGTTACTCCTACCCGGGGAATCAGCCCCAGCATTTT.

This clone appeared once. Here the CDR3 DNA reads TGCAGCGTTGGGGGACAGGGATACACCGGGGAGCTGTTTTTT. It codes for CSVGGQGYTGELFF. The rearrangement links TRBV29-1 to TRBJ2-2, with 9 bases matching TRBD1. Germline V lookup: CDR1 SQVTM, CDR2 ANQGSEA. After removal of 4 bases from V and 3 bases from J, the junction contained 3 bases not matched to a gene. The CDR3 is 14 amino acids.

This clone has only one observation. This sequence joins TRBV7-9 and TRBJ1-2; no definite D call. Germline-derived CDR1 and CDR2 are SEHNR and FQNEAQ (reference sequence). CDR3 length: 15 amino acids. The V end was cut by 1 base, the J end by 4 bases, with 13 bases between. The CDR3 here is CASSLVSAGGYGYTF. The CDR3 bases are TGTGCCAGCAGCTTAGTATCGGCGGGCGGCTATGGCTACACCTTC.